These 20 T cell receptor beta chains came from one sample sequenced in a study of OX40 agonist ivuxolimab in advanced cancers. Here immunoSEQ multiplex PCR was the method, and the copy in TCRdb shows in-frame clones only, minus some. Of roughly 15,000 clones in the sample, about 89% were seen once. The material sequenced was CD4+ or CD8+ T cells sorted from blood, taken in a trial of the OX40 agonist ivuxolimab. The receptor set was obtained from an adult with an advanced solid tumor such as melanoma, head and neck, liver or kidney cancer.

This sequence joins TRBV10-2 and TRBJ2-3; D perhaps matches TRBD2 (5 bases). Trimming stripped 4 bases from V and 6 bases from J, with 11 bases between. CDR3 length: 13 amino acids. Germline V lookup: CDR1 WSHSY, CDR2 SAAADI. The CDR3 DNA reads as TGCGCCAGCAGTGGGTCGCCGGGGGATACGCAGTATTTT. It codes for CASSGSPGDTQYF.

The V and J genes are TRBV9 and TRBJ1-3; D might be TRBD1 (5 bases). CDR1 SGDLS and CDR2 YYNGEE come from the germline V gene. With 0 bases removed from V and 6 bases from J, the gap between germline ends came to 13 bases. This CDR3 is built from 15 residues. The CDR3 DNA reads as TGTGCCAGCAGCGTAGAGGCAGGGCCGGCAAACACCATATATTTT. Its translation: CASSVEAGPANTIYF.

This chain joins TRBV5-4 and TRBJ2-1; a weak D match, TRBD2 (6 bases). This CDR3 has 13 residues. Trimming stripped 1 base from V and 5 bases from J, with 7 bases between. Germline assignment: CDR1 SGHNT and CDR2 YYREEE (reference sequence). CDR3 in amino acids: CASSLWEDNEQFF. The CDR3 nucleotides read TGTGCCAGCAGCTTGTGGGAGGACAATGAGCAGTTCTTC.

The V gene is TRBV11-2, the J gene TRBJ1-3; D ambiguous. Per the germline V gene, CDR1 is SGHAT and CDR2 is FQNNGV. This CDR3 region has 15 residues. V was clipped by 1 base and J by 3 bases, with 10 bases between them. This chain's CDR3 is CASSLVAQYGNTIYF. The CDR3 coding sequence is TGTGCCAGCAGCTTAGTCGCGCAGTATGGAAACACCATATATTTT.

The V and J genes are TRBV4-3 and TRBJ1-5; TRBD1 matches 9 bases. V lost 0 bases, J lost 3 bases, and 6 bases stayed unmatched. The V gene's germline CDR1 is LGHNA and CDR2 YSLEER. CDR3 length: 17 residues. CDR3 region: CASSQETGGAFNQPQHF. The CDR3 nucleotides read TGCGCCAGCAGCCAAGAAACAGGGGGCGCGTTCAATCAGCCCCAGCATTTT.

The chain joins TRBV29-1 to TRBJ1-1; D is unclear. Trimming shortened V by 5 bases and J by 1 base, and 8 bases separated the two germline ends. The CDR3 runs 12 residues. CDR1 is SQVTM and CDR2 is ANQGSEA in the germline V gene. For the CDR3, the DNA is TGCAGCGTTCAGTCCGGGAACACTGAAGCTTTCTTT. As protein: CSVQSGNTEAFF.

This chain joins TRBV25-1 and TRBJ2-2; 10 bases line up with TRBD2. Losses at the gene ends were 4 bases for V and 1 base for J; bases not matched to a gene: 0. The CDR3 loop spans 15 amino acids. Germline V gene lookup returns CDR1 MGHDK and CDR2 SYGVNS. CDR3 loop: CASSGTSGNTGELFF. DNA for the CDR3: TGTGCCAGCAGTGGGACTAGCGGGAACACCGGGGAGCTGTTTTTT.

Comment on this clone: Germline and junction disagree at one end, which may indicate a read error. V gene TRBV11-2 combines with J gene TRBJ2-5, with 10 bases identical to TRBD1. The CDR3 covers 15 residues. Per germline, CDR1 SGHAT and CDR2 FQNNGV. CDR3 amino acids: CATSLDGTGEETQYF. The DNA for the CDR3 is TGTGCCACCAGCTTAGACGGGACAGGGGAAGAGACCCAGTACTTC.

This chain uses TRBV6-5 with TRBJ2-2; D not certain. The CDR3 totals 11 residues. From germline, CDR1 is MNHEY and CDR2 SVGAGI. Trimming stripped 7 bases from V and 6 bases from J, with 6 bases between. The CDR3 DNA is TGTGCCAGCAAGAGGTCCGGGGAGCTGTTTTTT. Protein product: CASKRSGELFF.

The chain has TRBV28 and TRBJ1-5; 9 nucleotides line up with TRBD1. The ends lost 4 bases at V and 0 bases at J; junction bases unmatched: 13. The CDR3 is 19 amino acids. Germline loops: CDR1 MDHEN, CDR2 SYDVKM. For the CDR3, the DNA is TGTGCCAGCAGTTACCGACAGGGGGATACACATTATAGCAATCAGCCCCAGCATTTT. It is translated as CASSYRQGDTHYSNQPQHF.

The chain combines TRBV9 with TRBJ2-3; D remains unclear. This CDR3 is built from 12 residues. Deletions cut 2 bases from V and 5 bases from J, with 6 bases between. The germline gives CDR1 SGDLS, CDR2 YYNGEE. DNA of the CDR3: TGTGCCAGCAGCGTGTCCGAAGATACGCAGTATTTT. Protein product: CASSVSEDTQYF.

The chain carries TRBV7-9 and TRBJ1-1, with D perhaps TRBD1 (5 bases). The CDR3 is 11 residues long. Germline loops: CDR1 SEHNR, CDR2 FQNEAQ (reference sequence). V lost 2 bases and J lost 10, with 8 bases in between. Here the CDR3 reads CASSLSGRAFF. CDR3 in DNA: TGTGCCAGCAGCTTATCAGGGAGAGCTTTCTTT.

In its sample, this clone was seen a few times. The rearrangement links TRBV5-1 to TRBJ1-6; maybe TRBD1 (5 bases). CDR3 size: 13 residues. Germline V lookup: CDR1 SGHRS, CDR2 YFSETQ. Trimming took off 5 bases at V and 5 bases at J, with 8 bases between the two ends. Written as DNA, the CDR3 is TGCGCCAGCAGTGGAGGGGATAATTCACCCCTCCACTTT. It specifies CASSGGDNSPLHF.

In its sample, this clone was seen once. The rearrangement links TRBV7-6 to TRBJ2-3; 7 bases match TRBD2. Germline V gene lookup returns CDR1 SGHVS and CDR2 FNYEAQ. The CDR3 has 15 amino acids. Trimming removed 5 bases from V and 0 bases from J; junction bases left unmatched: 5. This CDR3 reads CASSGQRGSTDTQYF. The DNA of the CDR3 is TGTGCCAGCAGCGGGCAGCGGGGTAGCACAGATACGCAGTATTTT.

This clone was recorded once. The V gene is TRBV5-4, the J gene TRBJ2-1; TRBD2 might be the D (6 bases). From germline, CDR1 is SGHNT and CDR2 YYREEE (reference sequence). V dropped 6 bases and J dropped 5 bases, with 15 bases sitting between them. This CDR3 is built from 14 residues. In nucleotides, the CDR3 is TGTGCCAGCATGGATGGCGGGAACCACAATGAGCAGTTCTTC. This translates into CASMDGGNHNEQFF.

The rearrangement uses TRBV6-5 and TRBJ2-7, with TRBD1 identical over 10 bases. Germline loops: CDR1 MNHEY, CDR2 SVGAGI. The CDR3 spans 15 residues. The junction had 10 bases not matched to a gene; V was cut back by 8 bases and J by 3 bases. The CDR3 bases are TGTGCCAGCCTTCACCGCGGGACAGGGGTCTACGAGCAGTACTTC. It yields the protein CASLHRGTGVYEQYF.

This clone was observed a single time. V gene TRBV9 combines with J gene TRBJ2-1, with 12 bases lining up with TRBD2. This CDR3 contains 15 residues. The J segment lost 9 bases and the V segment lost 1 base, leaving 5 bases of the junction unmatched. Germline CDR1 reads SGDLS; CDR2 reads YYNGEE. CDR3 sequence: CASSVRTSGTGEQFF. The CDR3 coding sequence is TGTGCCAGCAGCGTAAGGACTAGCGGGACGGGTGAGCAGTTCTTC. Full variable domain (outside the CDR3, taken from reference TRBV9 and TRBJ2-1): DSGVTQTPKHLITATGQRVTLRCSPRSGDLSVYWYQQSLDQGLQFLIQYYNGEERAKGNILERFSAQQFPDLHSELNLSSLELGDSALYFCASSVRTSGTGEQFFGPGTRLTVL.

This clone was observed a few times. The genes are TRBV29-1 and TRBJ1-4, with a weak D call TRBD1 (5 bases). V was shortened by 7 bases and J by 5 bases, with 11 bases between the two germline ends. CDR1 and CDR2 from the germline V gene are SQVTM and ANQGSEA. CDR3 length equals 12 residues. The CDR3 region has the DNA TGCAGCGCGGGGGACGGGAATGAAAAACTGTTTTTT. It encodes CSAGDGNEKLFF.

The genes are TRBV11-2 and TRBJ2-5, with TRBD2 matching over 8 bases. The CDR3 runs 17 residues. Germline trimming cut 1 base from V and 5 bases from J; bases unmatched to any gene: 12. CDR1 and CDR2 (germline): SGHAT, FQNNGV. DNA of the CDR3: TGTGCCAGCAGCTTAGGGTTCCCCGGGAGGGGGGGGGAGACCCAGTACTTC. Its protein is CASSLGFPGRGGETQYF.

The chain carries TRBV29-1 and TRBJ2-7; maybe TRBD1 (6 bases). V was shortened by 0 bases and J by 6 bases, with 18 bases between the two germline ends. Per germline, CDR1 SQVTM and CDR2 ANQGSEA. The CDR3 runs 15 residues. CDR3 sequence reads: CSVEDRTAGRSEQYF. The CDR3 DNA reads TGCAGCGTTGAAGACCGGACAGCCGGTAGAAGCGAGCAGTACTTC.